Detailed here is one T cell receptor (beta chain). Its antigen remains unknown. TCRdb re-called the 5' RACE reads through MiXCR, storing one row per CDR3 protein. Among approximately 240,000 distinct CDR3 sequences listed, over 11% were seen once. Trimming cost V 2 bases and J 7 bases; bases outside gene matches: 2. The CDR3 contains 13 residues. The germline V gene has CDR1 SGHTA and CDR2 FQGNSA. This entry comes from a study of identical twins. Study conclusions and caveats: A lower insertion count was a feature of abundant cord blood beta clonotypes, with no such feature in memory repertoires.

The chain uses TRBV7-2 and TRBJ1-5; 7 positions match TRBD1. The clonotype comes from a woman under 30 in good health. The sample comprised memory (CD45RO+) T cells sorted from blood. CDR3 sequence (DNA): TGTGCCAGCAGCTTACAGGGGGAACAGCCCCAGCATTTT. Its protein is CASSLQGEQPQHF. Full variable domain (missing parts from reference TRBV7-2 and TRBJ1-5): GAGVSQSPSNKVTEKGKDVELRCDPISGHTALYWYRQSLGQGLEFLIYFQGNSAPDKSGLPSDRFSAERTGGSVSTLTIQRTQQEDSAVYLCASSLQGEQPQHFGDGTRLSIL.